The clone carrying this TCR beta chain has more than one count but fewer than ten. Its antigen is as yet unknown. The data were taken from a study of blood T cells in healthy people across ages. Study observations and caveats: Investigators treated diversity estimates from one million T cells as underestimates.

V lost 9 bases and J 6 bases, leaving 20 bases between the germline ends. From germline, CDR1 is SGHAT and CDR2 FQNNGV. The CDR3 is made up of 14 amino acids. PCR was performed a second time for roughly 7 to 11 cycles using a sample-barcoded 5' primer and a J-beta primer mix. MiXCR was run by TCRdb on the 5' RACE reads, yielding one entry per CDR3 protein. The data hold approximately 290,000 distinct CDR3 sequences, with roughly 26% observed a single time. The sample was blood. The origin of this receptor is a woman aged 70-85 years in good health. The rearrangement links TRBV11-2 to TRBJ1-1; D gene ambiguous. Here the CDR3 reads CASKLGTAGSEAFF. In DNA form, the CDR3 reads TGTGCCAGTAAGCTTGGTACAGCGGGCTCTGAAGCTTTCTTT.